The next 13 T cell receptor beta chains were all read from a single sample in a study of CD8+ T cells in alopecia areata. Reverse transcribed after extraction, RNA yielded cDNA as the sequencing template. Assay: immunoSEQ multiplex PCR; the TCRdb copy retains only in-frame clones and omits some. The repertoire holds tens of thousands of clones, 51% seen once, with around 5% in the top ten. Sequencing was performed on NKG2D-high CD8+ T cells sorted from blood. Receptors were obtained from a human donor with alopecia areata.

V usage is TRBV6-5 and J usage is TRBJ2-1; 9 bases match TRBD1. This CDR3 contains 13 residues. CDR1 is MNHEY and CDR2 is SVGAGI in the germline V gene. After removal of 4 bases from V and 7 bases from J, the junction contained 2 bases not matched to a gene. This CDR3 is CASSSGTGNEQFF. Written as DNA, the CDR3 is TGTGCCAGCAGTTCCGGGACAGGGAATGAGCAGTTCTTC.

The chain recombines TRBV4-1 with TRBJ2-3; no firm D call. V lost 3 bases and J lost 3, with 13 bases in between. The CDR3 is made up of 15 amino acids. Germline V CDR1 and CDR2: MGHRA, YSYEKL. CDR3 in DNA: TGCGCCAGCAGCCACGAAGAGAGGAGTACAGATACGCAGTATTTT. This codes for CASSHEERSTDTQYF.

The chain uses TRBV29-1 and TRBJ2-7; tentative D call: TRBD2 (5 bases). CDR3 length equals 13 residues. V lost 3 bases and J lost 3, with 12 bases in between. Germline V gene data show CDR1 as SQVTM and CDR2 as ANQGSEA. CDR3 amino acids: CSVEQSRGYEQYF. The CDR3 DNA is TGCAGCGTTGAGCAATCTCGGGGCTACGAGCAGTACTTC.

This clone was detected only a few times. The CDR3 DNA sequence: TGCAGCGTTGAAACTAGCGGGTTCTTGGAGACCCAGTACTTC. This translates into CSVETSGFLETQYF. The V call is TRBV29-1, the J call TRBJ2-5; 9 bases are shared with TRBD2. The CDR3 spans 14 residues. V was clipped by 2 bases and J by 5 bases; unmatched bases: 6. The V gene's germline CDR1 is SQVTM and CDR2 ANQGSEA.

This chain links TRBV29-1 with TRBJ2-3; weak D call: TRBD2 (6 bases). With 1 base removed from V and 4 bases from J, the gap between germline ends came to 12 bases. Looked up from germline, CDR1 is SQVTM and CDR2 is ANQGSEA. The CDR3 sequence is 14 residues long. The chain's CDR3 is CSVEGLVLADTQYF. The CDR3 DNA sequence: TGCAGCGTTGAAGGACTAGTGTTAGCAGATACGCAGTATTTT.

V gene TRBV7-9 combines with J gene TRBJ2-7; 10 bases fit TRBD2. Germline CDR1 SEHNR, CDR2 FQNEAQ (reference sequence). V trimming: 1 base; J trimming: 7 bases; junction bases outside the gene matches: 7. The CDR3 contains 15 residues. The CDR3 DNA sequence: TGTGCCAGCAGCTTAGTTCTAGCGGGAGCGGTGGAGCAGTACTTC. Protein sequence: CASSLVLAGAVEQYF.

The CDR3 DNA follows: TGCAGCGTTGAAGACCCCATCCACACCAACACCGGGGAGCTGTTTTTT. Its translation is CSVEDPIHTNTGELFF. The chain employs TRBV29-1 and TRBJ2-2; D is ambiguous. The CDR3 length is 16 residues. Trimming removed 0 bases at V and 2 bases at J, with 13 bases between. CDR1 and CDR2 (germline): SQVTM, ANQGSEA.

The chain is built from TRBV29-1 and TRBJ1-2; tentatively, D is TRBD1 (5 bases). Trimming shortened V by 6 bases and J by 3 bases, and 14 bases separated the two germline ends. The germline V gene encodes CDR1 SQVTM and CDR2 ANQGSEA. CDR3 size: 13 residues. This CDR3 reads CSVIPGRDYGYTF. CDR3 nucleotides: TGCAGCGTGATTCCGGGACGGGACTATGGCTACACCTTC.

The chain carries TRBV9 and TRBJ2-7; no clear D gene. CDR1 SGDLS and CDR2 YYNGEE come from the germline V gene. The CDR3 sequence is 13 residues long. V was cut by 0 bases and J by 3 bases, with 7 bases left in between. CDR3 sequence: CASSVEDGYEQYF. The CDR3 coding sequence is TGTGCCAGCAGCGTAGAAGATGGCTACGAGCAGTACTTC. The complete variable domain, with remaining parts taken from reference TRBV9 and TRBJ2-7, reads DSGVTQTPKHLITATGQRVTLRCSPRSGDLSVYWYQQSLDQGLQFLIQYYNGEERAKGNILERFSAQQFPDLHSELNLSSLELGDSALYFCASSVEDGYEQYFGPGTRLTVT.

V gene TRBV29-1 combines with J gene TRBJ2-2; D unclear. Trimming removed 5 bases from V and 7 bases from J, with 17 bases in between. The CDR3 consists of 14 residues. Germline V gene sequence: CDR1 SQVTM, CDR2 ANQGSEA. Here the CDR3 reads CSVPDTTTSGELFF. The CDR3 DNA reads TGCAGCGTTCCCGACACGACAACAAGCGGGGAGCTGTTTTTT.

This clone has more than one count but fewer than ten. V usage is TRBV2 and J usage is TRBJ2-7, with 11 nucleotides matching TRBD2. V was clipped by 7 bases and J by 0 bases; unmatched bases: 5. The CDR3 consists of 15 residues. Per germline, CDR1 SNHLY and CDR2 FYNNEI. CDR3 DNA: TGTGCCAGCACCCAAGGGACTAGCGGCTCCTACGAGCAGTACTTC. Translated: CASTQGTSGSYEQYF.

CDR3 amino acids: CAWRPLEVYTQYF. CDR3 nucleotides: TGTGCCTGGAGACCGTTGGAGGTTTATACGCAGTATTTT. The V call is TRBV30, the J call TRBJ2-3; the D gene is possibly TRBD2 (5 bases). Trimming removed 3 bases at V and 7 bases at J, with 14 bases between. The germline gives CDR1 GTSNPN, CDR2 SVGIG (reference sequence). CDR3 length equals 13 residues.

The chain recombines TRBV30 with TRBJ2-6; no firm D call. V lost 7 bases, J lost 2 bases, and 6 bases lay in between. This CDR3 region has 12 residues. Germline CDR1 and CDR2: GTSNPN and SVGIG (reference sequence). The CDR3 DNA follows: TGTGCCTACTACCCTGGGGCCAACGTCCTGACTTTC. Protein: CAYYPGANVLTF.